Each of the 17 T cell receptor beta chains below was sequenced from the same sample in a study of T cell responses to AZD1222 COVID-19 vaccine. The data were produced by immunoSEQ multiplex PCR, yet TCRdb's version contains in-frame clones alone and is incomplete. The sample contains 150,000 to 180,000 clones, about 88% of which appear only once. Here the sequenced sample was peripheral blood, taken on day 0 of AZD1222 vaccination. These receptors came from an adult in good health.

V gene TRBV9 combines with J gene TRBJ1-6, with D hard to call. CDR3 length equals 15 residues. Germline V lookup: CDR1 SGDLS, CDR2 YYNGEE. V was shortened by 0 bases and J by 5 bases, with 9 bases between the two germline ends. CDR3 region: CASSVDLVNNSPLHF. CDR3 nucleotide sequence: TGTGCCAGCAGCGTAGACCTGGTCAATAATTCACCCCTCCACTTT.

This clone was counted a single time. The CDR3 protein is CASSSGGAGGDTQYF. CDR3 in DNA: TGTGCCAGCAGTTCCGGGGGGGCCGGGGGAGATACGCAGTATTTT. The chain combines TRBV28 with TRBJ2-3, with TRBD2 matching over 8 bases. CDR1 is MDHEN and CDR2 is SYDVKM in the germline V gene. The ends lost 4 bases at V and 5 bases at J; junction bases unmatched: 8. This CDR3 spans 15 amino acids.

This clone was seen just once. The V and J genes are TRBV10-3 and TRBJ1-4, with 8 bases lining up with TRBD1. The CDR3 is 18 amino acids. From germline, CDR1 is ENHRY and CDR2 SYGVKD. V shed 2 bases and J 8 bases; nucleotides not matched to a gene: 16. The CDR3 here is CAISETQIPDRVEEKLFF. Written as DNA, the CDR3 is TGTGCCATCAGTGAGACCCAAATCCCGGACAGGGTGGAAGAAAAACTGTTTTTT.

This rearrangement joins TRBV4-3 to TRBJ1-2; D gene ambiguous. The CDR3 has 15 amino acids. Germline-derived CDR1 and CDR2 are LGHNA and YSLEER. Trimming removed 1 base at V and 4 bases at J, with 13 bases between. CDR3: CASSQGVGDSYGYTF. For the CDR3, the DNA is TGCGCCAGCAGCCAAGGGGTCGGGGATTCCTATGGCTACACCTTC.

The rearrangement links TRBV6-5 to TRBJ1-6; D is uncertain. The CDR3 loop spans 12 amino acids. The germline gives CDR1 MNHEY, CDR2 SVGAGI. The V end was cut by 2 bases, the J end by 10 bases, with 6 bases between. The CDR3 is CASSYGNSPLHF. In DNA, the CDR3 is TGTGCCAGCAGTTACGGTAACTCACCCCTCCACTTT.

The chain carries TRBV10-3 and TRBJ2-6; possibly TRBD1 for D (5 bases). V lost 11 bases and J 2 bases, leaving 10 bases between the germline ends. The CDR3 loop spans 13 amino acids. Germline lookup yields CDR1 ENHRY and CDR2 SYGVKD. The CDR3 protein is CAVTVAGANVLTF. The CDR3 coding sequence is TGTGCCGTGACAGTGGCTGGGGCCAACGTCCTGACTTTC.

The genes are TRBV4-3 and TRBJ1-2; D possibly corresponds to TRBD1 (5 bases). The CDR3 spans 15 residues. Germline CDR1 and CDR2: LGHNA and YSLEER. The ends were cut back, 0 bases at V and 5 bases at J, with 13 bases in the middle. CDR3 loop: CASSQEFRDSYGYTF. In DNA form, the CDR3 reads TGCGCCAGCAGCCAAGAATTCAGGGACTCTTATGGCTACACCTTC.

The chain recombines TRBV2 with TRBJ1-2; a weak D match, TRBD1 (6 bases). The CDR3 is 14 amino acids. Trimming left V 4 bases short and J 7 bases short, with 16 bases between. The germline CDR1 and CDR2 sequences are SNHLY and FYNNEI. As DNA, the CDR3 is TGTGCCAGCAGTGGGGGGCAGAGGGTCGGTGGCTACACCTTC. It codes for CASSGGQRVGGYTF.

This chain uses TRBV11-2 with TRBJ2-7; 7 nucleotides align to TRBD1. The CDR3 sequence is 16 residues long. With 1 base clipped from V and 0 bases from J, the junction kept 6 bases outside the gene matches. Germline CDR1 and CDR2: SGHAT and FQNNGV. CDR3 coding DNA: TGTGCCAGCAGCTTAGGCGGACAGGAGAGCTCCTACGAGCAGTACTTC. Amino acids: CASSLGGQESSYEQYF.

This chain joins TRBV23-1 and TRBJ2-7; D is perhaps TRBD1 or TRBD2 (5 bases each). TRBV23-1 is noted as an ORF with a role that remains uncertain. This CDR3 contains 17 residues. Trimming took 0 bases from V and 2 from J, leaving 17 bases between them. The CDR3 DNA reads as TGCGCCAGCAGTCAATCCGTAGGGACGGGGTCTCCCTACGAGCAGTACTTC. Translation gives CASSQSVGTGSPYEQYF.

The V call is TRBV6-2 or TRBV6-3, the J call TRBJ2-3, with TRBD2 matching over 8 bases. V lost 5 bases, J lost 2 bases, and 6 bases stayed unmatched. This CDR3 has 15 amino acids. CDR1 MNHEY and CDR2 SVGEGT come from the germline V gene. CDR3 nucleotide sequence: TGTGCCAGCAGTAACGGACTAGCCGCCACAGATACGCAGTATTTT. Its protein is CASSNGLAATDTQYF.

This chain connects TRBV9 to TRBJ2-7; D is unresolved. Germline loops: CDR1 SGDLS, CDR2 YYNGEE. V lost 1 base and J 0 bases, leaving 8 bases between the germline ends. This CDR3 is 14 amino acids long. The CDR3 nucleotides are TGTGCCAGCAGCGTAACACTCAGCTCCTACGAGCAGTACTTC. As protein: CASSVTLSSYEQYF.

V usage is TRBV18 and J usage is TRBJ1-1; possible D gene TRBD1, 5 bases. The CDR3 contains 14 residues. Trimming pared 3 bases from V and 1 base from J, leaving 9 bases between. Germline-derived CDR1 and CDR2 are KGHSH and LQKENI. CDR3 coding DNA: TGTGCCAGCTCACCCCCCGGGACGAACACTGAAGCTTTCTTT. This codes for CASSPPGTNTEAFF.

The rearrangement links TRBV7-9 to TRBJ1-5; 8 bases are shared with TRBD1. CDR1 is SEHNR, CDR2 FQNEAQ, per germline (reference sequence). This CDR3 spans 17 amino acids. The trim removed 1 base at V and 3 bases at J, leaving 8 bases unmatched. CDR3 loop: CASSLGQGNNLNQPQHF. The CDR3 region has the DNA TGTGCCAGCAGCTTAGGACAGGGGAATAACCTCAATCAGCCCCAGCATTTT.

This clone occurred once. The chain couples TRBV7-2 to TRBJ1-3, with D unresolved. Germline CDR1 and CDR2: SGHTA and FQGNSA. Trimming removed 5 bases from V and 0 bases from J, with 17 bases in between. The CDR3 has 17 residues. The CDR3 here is CASSLYNQEYSGNTIYF. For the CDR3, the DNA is TGTGCCAGCAGCCTATATAATCAGGAGTACTCTGGAAACACCATATATTTT.

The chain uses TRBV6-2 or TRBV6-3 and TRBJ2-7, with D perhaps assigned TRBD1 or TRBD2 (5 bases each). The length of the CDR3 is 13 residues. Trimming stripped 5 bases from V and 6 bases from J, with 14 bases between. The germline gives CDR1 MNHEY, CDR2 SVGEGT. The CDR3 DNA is TGTGCCAGCAGTCCCTCCGGGGCGGTCGAGCAGTACTTC. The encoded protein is CASSPSGAVEQYF.

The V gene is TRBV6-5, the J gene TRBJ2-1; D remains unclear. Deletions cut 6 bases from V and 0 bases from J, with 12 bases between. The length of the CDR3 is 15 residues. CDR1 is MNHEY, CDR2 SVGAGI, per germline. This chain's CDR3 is CASRSTESSYNEQFF. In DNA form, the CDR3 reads TGTGCCAGCAGATCTACAGAGAGCTCCTACAATGAGCAGTTCTTC.